This T cell receptor (beta chain) derives from a study of shared clonotypes between healthy human individuals. Study details: CD4 naive cells filled three plates per donor, CD4 memory three, CD8 naive two and CD8 memory one.

CDR1 is SQVTM and CDR2 is ANQGSEA in the germline V gene. V was clipped by 1 base and J by 15 bases; unmatched bases: 6. The CDR3 totals 11 residues. Method: immunoSEQ multiplex PCR; TCRdb's copy keeps in-frame clones and lacks some. The table records 2 million to 2.5 million clones, roughly 94% of them present only once. Positively selected for CCR7, the CD45RO-negative cells used as naive CD8 cells excluded terminally differentiated effector memory CD45RA+ cells. The chain recombines TRBV29-1 with TRBJ2-1, with TRBD2 matching over 7 bases. The sequence was collected from a young man in good health. Material for sequencing was naive CD8+ T cells sorted from blood. The CDR3 region has the DNA TGCAGCGTTGAAGGGGAGGGTCGAGGGTTCTTC. Its translation is CSVEGEGRGFF.